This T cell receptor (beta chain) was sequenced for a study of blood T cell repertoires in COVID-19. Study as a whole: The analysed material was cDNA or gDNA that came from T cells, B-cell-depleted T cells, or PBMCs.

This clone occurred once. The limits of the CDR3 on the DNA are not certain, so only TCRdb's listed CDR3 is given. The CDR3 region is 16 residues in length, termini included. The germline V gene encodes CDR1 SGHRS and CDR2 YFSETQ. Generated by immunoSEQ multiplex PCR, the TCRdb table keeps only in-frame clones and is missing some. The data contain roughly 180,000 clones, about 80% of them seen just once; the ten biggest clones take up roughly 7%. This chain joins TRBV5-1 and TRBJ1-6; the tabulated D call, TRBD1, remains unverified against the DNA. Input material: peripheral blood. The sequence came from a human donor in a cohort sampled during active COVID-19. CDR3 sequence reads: CASSLFFGEGAGPLHF.